Detailed here is one T cell receptor (beta chain). Its antigen specificity is not known. Per-base qualities were not stored, and no clone one base away is much larger. These data come from a study of T cells after yellow fever vaccination (dated by TCRdb to 2018 to 2020). Study-level background: The SMART-Seq v4 Ultra Low Input RNA kit was used to prepare libraries from fractions with low cell numbers. To follow T-cell clones before and after primary and booster YFV17D yellow fever vaccination, bulk TCR alpha and beta repertoires were sequenced over time. Two healthy male donors, one aged 18 to 29 and one aged 30 to 40 years, made up the cohort. Blood was drawn at multiple timepoints before and after primary and secondary immunization, with bulk PBMC replicates and cell subsets isolated.

TCR cDNA was made using 5'RACE template switching, a step that added a universal primer site and unique molecular identifiers. Priming for cDNA synthesis came from both the TCR alpha and TCR beta constant segments. Library amplification used two PCR steps, and the second PCR step added sample barcodes and sequencing adapters. Sequencing of the libraries was done on either Illumina HiSeq 2500 (2x100 bp) or NovaSeq (2x150 bp). As for how the authors treated the data: MIGEC was used to demultiplex reads and collapse the reads into UMI consensus sequences, and MiXCR was used for V(D)J alignment. Using edgeR on replicate PBMC samples, clonotypes were called vaccine-responding if FDR was below 0.01 and the log2 fold change was above 5 up to day 15. Each bulk clonotype was labeled CD4 or CD8 based on which sequenced repertoire, CD4 or CD8, contained the clonotype at higher abundance. TCRdb passed the public sequencing reads through fastp at Q25 and MiXCR, retaining productive beta sequences. Rows with one shared CDR3 protein collapse into an entry with the most common genes and DNA. These V and J calls rely on TCRdb rather than the paper's analysis. The sample table contains more than 95,000 distinct CDR3 sequences; only one count was recorded for roughly 7.2% of them. Of the sample, roughly 2.8% is held by the ten largest clones.

From cysteine to phenylalanine, the CDR3 is 13 amino acids long. The retained sequence is limited to the CDR3, 39 bases, with the frame set at the first base. CDR1 and CDR2 were assigned from the germline V gene as KGHSH and LQKENI. Relative to germline, V is 3 bases shorter and J is 3 bases shorter, with 9 bases between their ends. The treatment or condition label for this specimen denotes: live attenuated yellow fever vaccine strain. PBMCs were isolated from peripheral blood using a standard Ficoll-Paque protocol. Dynabeads CD4 and CD8 positive selection kits were used to isolate the CD4 and CD8 T-cell fractions. TriZol was used to extract RNA from bulk PBMCs, from CD4 and CD8 fractions, and from dextramer-positive and dextramer-negative fractions. What the authors observed across the whole study: The secondary T-cell response was weaker than the primary response but faster, peaking on day 5 instead of day 15. Because the study included only two donors, the extent to which the findings can be generalized is limited. A small share of clonotypes occurred in both CD4 and CD8 compartments, likely arising from convergent recombination. Computational filtering was required because FACS-sorted repertoires could contain abundant contaminating clonotypes from the bulk population. After the booster, most of the clones that had expanded following primary vaccination were detected again (around 97% of CD4 and around 88% of CD8), which suggests that memory was broadly maintained.

The chain couples TRBV18 to TRBJ2-7, with no D gene named confidently. This specimen was CD4+ T cells sorted from PBMCs, taken roughly 46 days after the first yellow fever vaccination. The clonotype originates from a man aged 18 to 35 who received the YFV17D yellow fever vaccine. CDR3 protein: CASSPTESYEQYF. The DNA sequence is given as TGTGCCAGCTCACCGACGGAGAGCTACGAGCAGTACTTC. The CDR3, completed at both ends by the reference TRBV18 and TRBJ2-7 genes, gives the full variable domain NAGVMQNPRHLVRRRGQEARLRCSPMKGHSHVYWYRQLPEEGLKFMVYLQKENIIDESGMPKERFSAEFPKEGPSILRIQQVVRGDSAAYFCASSPTESYEQYFGPGTRLTVT.